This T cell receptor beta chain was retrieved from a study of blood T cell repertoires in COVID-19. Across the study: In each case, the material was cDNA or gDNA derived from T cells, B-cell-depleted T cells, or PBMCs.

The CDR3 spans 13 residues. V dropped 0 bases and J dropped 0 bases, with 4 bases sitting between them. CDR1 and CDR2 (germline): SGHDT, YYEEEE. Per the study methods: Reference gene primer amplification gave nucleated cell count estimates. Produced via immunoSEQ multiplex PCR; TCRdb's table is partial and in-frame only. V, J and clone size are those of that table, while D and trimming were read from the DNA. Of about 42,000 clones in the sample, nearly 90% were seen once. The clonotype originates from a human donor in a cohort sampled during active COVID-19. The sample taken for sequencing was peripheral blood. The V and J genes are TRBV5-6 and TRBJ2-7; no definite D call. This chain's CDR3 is CASSLGSSYEQYF. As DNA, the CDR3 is TGTGCCAGCAGCTTGGGCAGCTCCTACGAGCAGTACTTC.